Listed below are T cell receptor beta chains from one sample, sequenced in a study of blood T cells in healthy people across ages. TCRdb redid the calling of the 5' RACE reads with MiXCR, one entry per CDR3 protein. The repertoire consists of hundreds of thousands of distinct CDR3 sequences, with about 51% occurring once and the leading ten covering roughly 13%. Sequencing used blood. The receptors were gathered from a woman older than 75 in good health. Both conserved end residues are part of each CDR3. D genes are given only for firm matches. Only some rows state a clone size, as once, few, many or a class for expanded clones.

j_gene: TRBJ1-2
abundance: many
d_gene: TRBD1
v_gene: TRBV6-5
CDR3aa: CASSYSSGTGSGGYTF
CDR3nt: TGTGCCAGCAGTTACTCTTCCGGGACAGGCAGTGGGGGCTACACCTTC

j_gene: TRBJ2-3
abundance: NA
d_gene: TRBD2
v_gene: TRBV4-3
CDR3aa: CASRGLAGETDTQYF
CDR3nt: TGCGCCAGTCGGGGACTAGCGGGGGAGACAGATACGCAGTATTTT

j_gene: TRBJ2-3
abundance: many
d_gene: NA
v_gene: TRBV7-3
CDR3aa: CASSLRAIPLDTQYF
CDR3nt: TGTGCCAGCAGCTTAAGGGCTATTCCTTTAGATACGCAGTATTTT

j_gene: TRBJ2-3
abundance: few
d_gene: TRBD2
v_gene: TRBV18
CDR3aa: CASSPGLSHLTQYF
CDR3nt: TGTGCCAGCTCGCCGGGACTAAGTCATCTTACGCAGTATTTT

j_gene: TRBJ2-1
abundance: NA
d_gene: TRBD2
v_gene: TRBV18
CDR3aa: CASSTRTSGSSYNEQFF
CDR3nt: TGTGCCAGCTCTACAAGGACTAGCGGGAGTTCCTACAATGAGCAGTTCTTC

j_gene: TRBJ1-2
abundance: NA
d_gene: NA
v_gene: TRBV6-1
CDR3aa: CASSEWGREANYGYTF
CDR3nt: TGTGCCAGCAGTGAATGGGGCAGGGAAGCTAACTATGGCTACACCTTC

j_gene: TRBJ1-6
abundance: NA
d_gene: TRBD1
v_gene: TRBV30
CDR3aa: CAWSAGQDNSPLHF
CDR3nt: TGTGCCTGGAGTGCAGGACAGGATAATTCACCCCTCCACTTT

j_gene: TRBJ2-5
abundance: NA
d_gene: TRBD2
v_gene: TRBV12-3/TRBV12-4
CDR3aa: CASSLSYLGSPSGRVVETQYF
CDR3nt: TGTGCCAGCAGTTTATCCTACTTGGGGTCCCCTAGCGGGAGGGTGGTAGAGACCCAGTACTTC

j_gene: TRBJ1-1
abundance: NA
d_gene: TRBD1
v_gene: TRBV28
CDR3aa: CASFRSTGVNTEAFF
CDR3nt: TGTGCCAGCTTCAGGTCGACAGGGGTTAACACTGAAGCTTTCTTT

j_gene: TRBJ2-6
abundance: NA
d_gene: TRBD1
v_gene: TRBV4-3
CDR3aa: CASSQGGTGKAGANVLTF
CDR3nt: TGCGCCAGCAGCCAAGGAGGGACAGGGAAGGCAGGGGCCAACGTCCTGACTTTC

j_gene: TRBJ2-3
abundance: NA
d_gene: TRBD2
v_gene: TRBV20-1
CDR3aa: CSARGGLALMTDTQYF
CDR3nt: TGCAGTGCTAGAGGGGGACTAGCCCTTATGACAGATACGCAGTATTTT

j_gene: TRBJ1-3
abundance: NA
d_gene: NA
v_gene: TRBV24-1
CDR3aa: CATSDPGQSSGNTIYF
CDR3nt: TGTGCCACCAGTGACCCCGGCCAGAGCTCTGGAAACACCATATATTTT

j_gene: TRBJ2-3
abundance: NA
d_gene: NA
v_gene: TRBV29-1
CDR3aa: CSVTRGNTDTQYF
CDR3nt: TGCAGCGTCACTAGGGGGAACACAGATACGCAGTATTTT

j_gene: TRBJ2-7
abundance: NA
d_gene: NA
v_gene: TRBV29-1
CDR3aa: CSAGLGVSSYNEQYF
CDR3nt: TGCAGCGCAGGATTGGGGGTGAGCTCCTACAATGAGCAGTACTTC

j_gene: TRBJ2-2
abundance: few
d_gene: TRBD1
v_gene: TRBV9
CDR3aa: CASSATGGTGELFF
CDR3nt: TGTGCCAGCAGCGCAACAGGGGGCACCGGGGAGCTGTTTTTT

j_gene: TRBJ2-3
abundance: many
d_gene: TRBD2
v_gene: TRBV7-9
CDR3aa: CASSAGTSGGNTQYF
CDR3nt: TGTGCCAGCAGCGCCGGGACTAGCGGGGGAAATACGCAGTATTTT

j_gene: TRBJ2-5
abundance: NA
d_gene: NA
v_gene: TRBV10-3
CDR3aa: CAITGSDQETQYF
CDR3nt: TGTGCCATCACCGGGTCAGACCAAGAGACCCAGTACTTC

j_gene: TRBJ2-5
abundance: NA
d_gene: TRBD2
v_gene: TRBV6-1
CDR3aa: CASSLQASGTLYQETQYF
CDR3nt: TGTGCCAGCTCCCTCCAGGCTAGCGGGACCTTGTACCAAGAGACCCAGTACTTC

j_gene: TRBJ2-1
abundance: NA
d_gene: NA
v_gene: TRBV9
CDR3aa: CASSMSGGYNEQFF
CDR3nt: TGTGCCAGCAGCATGTCTGGCGGCTACAATGAGCAGTTCTTC

j_gene: TRBJ2-3
abundance: NA
d_gene: NA
v_gene: TRBV24-1
CDR3aa: CATSDGGRGTDTQYF
CDR3nt: TGTGCCACCAGTGATGGGGGGCGGGGCACAGATACGCAGTATTTT

j_gene: TRBJ1-1
abundance: NA
d_gene: NA
v_gene: TRBV7-2
CDR3aa: CASTLGPGNTEAFF
CDR3nt: TGTGCCAGCACCCTGGGACCGGGAAACACTGAAGCTTTCTTT

j_gene: TRBJ2-3
abundance: many
d_gene: TRBD2
v_gene: TRBV27
CDR3aa: CASSLNPGLAGTDTQYF
CDR3nt: TGTGCCAGCAGTTTAAACCCCGGACTAGCTGGCACAGATACGCAGTATTTT

j_gene: TRBJ2-3
abundance: many
d_gene: NA
v_gene: TRBV7-2
CDR3aa: CASSPGLRTDTQYF
CDR3nt: TGTGCCAGCAGCCCGGGACTTCGCACAGATACGCAGTATTTT

j_gene: TRBJ1-2
abundance: NA
d_gene: TRBD1
v_gene: TRBV20-1
CDR3aa: CSAVTGTGGGYTF
CDR3nt: TGCAGTGCTGTAACCGGGACAGGGGGAGGCTACACCTTC

j_gene: TRBJ2-3
abundance: many
d_gene: NA
v_gene: TRBV5-1
CDR3aa: CASSGVMTDTQYF
CDR3nt: TGCGCCAGCTCGGGGGTCATGACAGATACGCAGTATTTT

j_gene: TRBJ2-1
abundance: few
d_gene: NA
v_gene: TRBV12-3/TRBV12-4
CDR3aa: CASSPIEGGTTVNEQFF
CDR3nt: TGTGCCAGCAGTCCAATTGAAGGGGGAACCACGGTCAATGAGCAGTTCTTC

j_gene: TRBJ2-3
abundance: NA
d_gene: TRBD2
v_gene: TRBV20-1
CDR3aa: CSARGTSRNTQYF
CDR3nt: TGCAGTGCTCGAGGGACTAGTCGAAATACGCAGTATTTT

j_gene: TRBJ2-1
abundance: few
d_gene: NA
v_gene: TRBV7-2
CDR3aa: CASSLRGADEQFF
CDR3nt: TGTGCCAGCAGCTTGAGGGGGGCTGATGAGCAGTTCTTC

j_gene: TRBJ2-3
abundance: many
d_gene: TRBD2
v_gene: TRBV7-2
CDR3aa: CASSPFSGRAADTQYF
CDR3nt: TGTGCCAGCAGCCCCTTTAGCGGGAGGGCAGCAGATACGCAGTATTTT

j_gene: TRBJ1-6
abundance: NA
d_gene: TRBD1
v_gene: TRBV9
CDR3aa: CVSSATGYGSPLHF
CDR3nt: TGTGTCAGCAGCGCGACAGGGTACGGTTCACCCCTCCACTTT

j_gene: TRBJ2-5
abundance: NA
d_gene: NA
v_gene: TRBV27
CDR3aa: CASSGRLQETQYF
CDR3nt: TGTGCCAGCAGTGGTAGACTGCAAGAGACCCAGTACTTC

j_gene: TRBJ2-1
abundance: many
d_gene: NA
v_gene: TRBV7-2
CDR3aa: CASSPAGSSYNEQFF
CDR3nt: TGTGCCAGCAGCCCGGCAGGGAGCTCCTACAATGAGCAGTTCTTC

j_gene: TRBJ1-2
abundance: many
d_gene: TRBD1
v_gene: TRBV6-5
CDR3aa: CASSYSGQLDGYTF
CDR3nt: TGTGCCAGCAGTTACTCGGGACAGTTGGATGGCTACACCTTC

j_gene: TRBJ1-2
abundance: many
d_gene: TRBD1
v_gene: TRBV7-2
CDR3aa: CASSPATRQGFSGYTF
CDR3nt: TGTGCCAGCAGCCCAGCTACCAGACAGGGATTCTCTGGCTACACCTTC

j_gene: TRBJ1-4
abundance: many
d_gene: TRBD1
v_gene: TRBV7-2
CDR3aa: CASSLRQGVEKLFF
CDR3nt: TGTGCCAGCAGCCTCAGACAGGGGGTGGAAAAACTGTTTTTT

j_gene: TRBJ2-3
abundance: once
d_gene: TRBD1
v_gene: TRBV6-5
CDR3aa: CASSYRGQDTDTQYF
CDR3nt: TGTGCCAGCAGTTACCGAGGACAGGACACAGATACGCAGTATTTT

j_gene: TRBJ2-1
abundance: many
d_gene: TRBD1
v_gene: TRBV6-2/TRBV6-3
CDR3aa: CASSRQGPSYNEQFF
CDR3nt: TGTGCCAGCAGTCGACAGGGCCCTTCCTACAATGAGCAGTTCTTC

j_gene: TRBJ2-1
abundance: once
d_gene: TRBD2
v_gene: TRBV4-2
CDR3aa: CASGSSGRYNEQFF
CDR3nt: TGTGCCAGCGGATCTAGCGGGAGATACAATGAGCAGTTCTTC

j_gene: TRBJ1-2
abundance: NA
d_gene: TRBD1
v_gene: TRBV20-1
CDR3aa: CSVGGQGHKANYGYTF
CDR3nt: TGCAGTGTTGGGGGACAGGGTCATAAAGCTAACTATGGTTACACCTTC

j_gene: TRBJ1-1
abundance: few
d_gene: TRBD1
v_gene: TRBV24-1
CDR3aa: CATSDPRQGRTEAFF
CDR3nt: TGTGCCACCAGTGATCCCAGACAGGGAAGGACTGAAGCTTTCTTT

j_gene: TRBJ1-2
abundance: once
d_gene: NA
v_gene: TRBV20-1
CDR3aa: CSARDLGTAVIYGYTF
CDR3nt: TGCAGTGCTAGAGACCTCGGGACGGCTGTCATTTATGGCTACACCTTC

j_gene: TRBJ2-1
abundance: NA
d_gene: TRBD2
v_gene: TRBV20-1
CDR3aa: CSARLGTSLSNEQFF
CDR3nt: TGCAGTGCTAGACTCGGGACTAGCCTCAGCAATGAGCAGTTCTTC

j_gene: TRBJ2-1
abundance: once
d_gene: NA
v_gene: TRBV20-1
CDR3aa: CSARDPGAYNEQFF
CDR3nt: TGCAGTGCTAGAGACCCAGGCGCCTACAATGAGCAGTTCTTC

j_gene: TRBJ2-4
abundance: many
d_gene: NA
v_gene: TRBV9
CDR3aa: CASSKGPLAGIQYF
CDR3nt: TGTGCCAGCAGCAAAGGGCCCCTAGCAGGCATTCAGTACTTC

j_gene: TRBJ2-1
abundance: many
d_gene: NA
v_gene: TRBV9
CDR3aa: CASSPSGRHQFF
CDR3nt: TGTGCCAGCAGCCCCAGTGGGAGGCATCAGTTCTTC

j_gene: TRBJ2-1
abundance: NA
d_gene: NA
v_gene: TRBV11-2
CDR3aa: CASSAVGPNEQFF
CDR3nt: TGTGCCAGCAGCGCCGTGGGTCCCAATGAGCAGTTCTTC

j_gene: TRBJ1-4
abundance: NA
d_gene: NA
v_gene: TRBV6-5
CDR3aa: CASSSSFPGGSNEKLFF
CDR3nt: TGTGCCAGCAGCTCCTCATTCCCAGGAGGGTCTAATGAAAAACTGTTTTTT

j_gene: TRBJ2-1
abundance: many
d_gene: NA
v_gene: TRBV3-1
CDR3aa: CASSQVRHEQFF
CDR3nt: TGTGCCAGCAGCCAAGTCAGACATGAGCAGTTCTTC